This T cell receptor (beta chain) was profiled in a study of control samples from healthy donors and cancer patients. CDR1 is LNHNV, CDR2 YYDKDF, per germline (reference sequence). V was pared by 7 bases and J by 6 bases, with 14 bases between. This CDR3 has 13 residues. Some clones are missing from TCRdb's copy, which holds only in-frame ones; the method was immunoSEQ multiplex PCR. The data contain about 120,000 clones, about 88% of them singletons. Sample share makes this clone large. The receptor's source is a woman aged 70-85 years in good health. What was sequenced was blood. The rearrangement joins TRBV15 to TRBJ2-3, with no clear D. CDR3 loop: CATTPLVSDTQYF. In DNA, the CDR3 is TGTGCCACCACCCCGCTCGTCTCTGATACGCAGTATTTT.